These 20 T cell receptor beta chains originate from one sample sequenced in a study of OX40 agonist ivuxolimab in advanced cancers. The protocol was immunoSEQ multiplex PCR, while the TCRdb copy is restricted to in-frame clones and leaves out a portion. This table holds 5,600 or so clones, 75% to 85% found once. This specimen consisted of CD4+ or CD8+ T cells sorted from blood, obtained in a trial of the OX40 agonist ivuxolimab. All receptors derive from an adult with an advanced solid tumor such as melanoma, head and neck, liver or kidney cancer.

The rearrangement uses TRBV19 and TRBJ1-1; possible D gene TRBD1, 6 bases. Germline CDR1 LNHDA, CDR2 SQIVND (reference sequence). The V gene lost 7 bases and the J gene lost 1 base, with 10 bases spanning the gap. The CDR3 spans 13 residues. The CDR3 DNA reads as TGTGCCAGTACCATACAGGGGAACACTGAAGCTTTCTTT. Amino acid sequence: CASTIQGNTEAFF.

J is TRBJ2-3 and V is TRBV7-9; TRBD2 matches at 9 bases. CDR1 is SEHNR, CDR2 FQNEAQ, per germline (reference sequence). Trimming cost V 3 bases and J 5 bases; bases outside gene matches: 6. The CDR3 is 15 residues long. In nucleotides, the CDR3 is TGTGCCAGCAGCTTGTTGACTAGCGGTGTAGATACGCAGTATTTT. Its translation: CASSLLTSGVDTQYF.

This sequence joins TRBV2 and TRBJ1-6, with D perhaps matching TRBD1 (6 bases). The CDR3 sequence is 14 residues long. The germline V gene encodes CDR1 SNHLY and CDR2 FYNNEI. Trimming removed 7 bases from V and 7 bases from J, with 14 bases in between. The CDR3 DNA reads TGTGCCAGCACGAACAGGGTTGGGAATTCACCCCTCCACTTT. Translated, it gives CASTNRVGNSPLHF.

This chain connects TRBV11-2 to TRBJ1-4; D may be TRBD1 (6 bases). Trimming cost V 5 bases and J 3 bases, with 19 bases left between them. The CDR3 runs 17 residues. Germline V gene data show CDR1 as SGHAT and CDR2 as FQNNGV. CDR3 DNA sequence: TGTGCCAGCAGCCCTAGGACGGGGGGGGCAGCTAATGAAAAACTGTTTTTT. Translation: CASSPRTGGAANEKLFF. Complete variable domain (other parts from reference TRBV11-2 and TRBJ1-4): EAGVAQSPRYKIIEKRQSVAFWCNPISGHATLYWYQQILGQGPKLLIQFQNNGVVDDSQLPKDRFSAERLKGVDSTLKIQPAKLEDSAVYLCASSPRTGGAANEKLFFGSGTQLSVL.

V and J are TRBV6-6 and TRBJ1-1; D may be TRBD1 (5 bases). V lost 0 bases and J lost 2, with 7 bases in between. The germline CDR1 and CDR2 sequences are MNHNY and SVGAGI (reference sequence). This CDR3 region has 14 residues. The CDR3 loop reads CASSYSRGNTEAFF. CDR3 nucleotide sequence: TGTGCCAGCAGTTACTCTAGGGGAAACACTGAAGCTTTCTTT.

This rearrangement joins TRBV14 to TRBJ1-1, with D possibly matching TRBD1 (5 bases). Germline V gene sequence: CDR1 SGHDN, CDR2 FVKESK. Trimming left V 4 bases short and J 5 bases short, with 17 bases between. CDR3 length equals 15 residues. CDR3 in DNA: TGTGCCAGCAGCCCAATAGTTGCAGGGAGAACTGAAGCTTTCTTT. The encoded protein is CASSPIVAGRTEAFF.

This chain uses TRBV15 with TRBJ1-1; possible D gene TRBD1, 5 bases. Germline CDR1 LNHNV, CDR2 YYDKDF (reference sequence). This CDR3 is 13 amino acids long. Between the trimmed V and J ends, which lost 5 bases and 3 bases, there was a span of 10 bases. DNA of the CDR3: TGTGCCACCAGCCCGACGGGGGACACTGAAGCTTTCTTT. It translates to CATSPTGDTEAFF.

The CDR3 sequence: CATSRKWGDEKLFF. The DNA of the CDR3 is TGTGCCACCAGCAGGAAGTGGGGGGATGAAAAACTGTTTTTT. The V and J genes are TRBV15 and TRBJ1-4, with D possibly matching TRBD1 (5 bases). CDR3 size: 14 residues. Germline lookup yields CDR1 LNHNV and CDR2 YYDKDF (reference sequence). The ends were cut back, 3 bases at V and 6 bases at J, with 11 bases in the middle.

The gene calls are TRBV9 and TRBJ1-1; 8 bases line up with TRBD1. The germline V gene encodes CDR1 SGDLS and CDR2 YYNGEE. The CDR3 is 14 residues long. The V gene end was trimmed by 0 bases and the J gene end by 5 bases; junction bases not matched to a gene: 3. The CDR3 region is CASSVATGGTEAFF. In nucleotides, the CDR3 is TGTGCCAGCAGCGTAGCTACAGGGGGGACTGAAGCTTTCTTT.

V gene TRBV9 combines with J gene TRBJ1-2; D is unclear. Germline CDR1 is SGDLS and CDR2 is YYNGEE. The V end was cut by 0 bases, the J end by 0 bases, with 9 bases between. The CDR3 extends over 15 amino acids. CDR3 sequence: CASSVEGRPNYGYTF. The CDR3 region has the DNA TGTGCCAGCAGCGTAGAAGGACGGCCTAACTATGGCTACACCTTC.

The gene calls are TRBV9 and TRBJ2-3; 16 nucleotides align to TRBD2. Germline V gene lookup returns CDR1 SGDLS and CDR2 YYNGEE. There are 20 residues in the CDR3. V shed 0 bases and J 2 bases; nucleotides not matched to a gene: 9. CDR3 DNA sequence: TGTGCCAGCAGCGTAGTAGGGACTAGCGGGGGGGCCGGAGTCACAGATACGCAGTATTTT. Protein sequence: CASSVVGTSGGAGVTDTQYF. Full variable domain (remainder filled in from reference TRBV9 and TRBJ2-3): DSGVTQTPKHLITATGQRVTLRCSPRSGDLSVYWYQQSLDQGLQFLIQYYNGEERAKGNILERFSAQQFPDLHSELNLSSLELGDSALYFCASSVVGTSGGAGVTDTQYFGPGTRLTVL.

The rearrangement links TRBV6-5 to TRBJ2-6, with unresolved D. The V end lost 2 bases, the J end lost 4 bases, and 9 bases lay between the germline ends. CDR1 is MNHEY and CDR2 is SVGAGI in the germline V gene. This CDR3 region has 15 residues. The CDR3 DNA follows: TGTGCCAGCAGTTACACAGTTACCGGGGCCAACGTCCTGACTTTC. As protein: CASSYTVTGANVLTF.

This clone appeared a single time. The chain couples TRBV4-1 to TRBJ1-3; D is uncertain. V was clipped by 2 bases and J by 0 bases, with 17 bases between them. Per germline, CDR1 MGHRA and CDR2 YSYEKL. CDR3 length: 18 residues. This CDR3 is CASSQIDMGFSSGNTIYF. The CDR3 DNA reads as TGCGCCAGCAGCCAAATAGACATGGGTTTCAGCTCTGGAAACACCATATATTTT.

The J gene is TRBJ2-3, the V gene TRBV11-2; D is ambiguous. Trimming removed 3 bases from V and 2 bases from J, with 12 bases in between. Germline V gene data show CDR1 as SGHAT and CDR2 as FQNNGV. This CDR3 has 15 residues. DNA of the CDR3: TGTGCCAGCAGCTTGGCCCCCCGAGACACAGATACGCAGTATTTT. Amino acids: CASSLAPRDTDTQYF. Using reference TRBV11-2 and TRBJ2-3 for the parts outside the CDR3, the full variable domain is EAGVAQSPRYKIIEKRQSVAFWCNPISGHATLYWYQQILGQGPKLLIQFQNNGVVDDSQLPKDRFSAERLKGVDSTLKIQPAKLEDSAVYLCASSLAPRDTDTQYFGPGTRLTVL.

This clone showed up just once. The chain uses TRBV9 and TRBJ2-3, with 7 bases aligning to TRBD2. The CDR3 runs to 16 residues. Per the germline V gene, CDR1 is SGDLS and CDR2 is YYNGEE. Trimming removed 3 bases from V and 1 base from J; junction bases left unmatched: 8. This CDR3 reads CASSGEGRPGTDTQYF. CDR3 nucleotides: TGTGCCAGCAGCGGGGAGGGGCGGCCCGGCACAGATACGCAGTATTTT.

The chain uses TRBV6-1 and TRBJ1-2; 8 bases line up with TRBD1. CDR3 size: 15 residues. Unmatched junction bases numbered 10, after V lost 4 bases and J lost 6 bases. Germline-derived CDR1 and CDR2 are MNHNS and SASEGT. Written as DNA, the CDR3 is TGTGCCAGCAGTGTTTCATTACAGGGGGAACATGGCTACACCTTC. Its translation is CASSVSLQGEHGYTF.

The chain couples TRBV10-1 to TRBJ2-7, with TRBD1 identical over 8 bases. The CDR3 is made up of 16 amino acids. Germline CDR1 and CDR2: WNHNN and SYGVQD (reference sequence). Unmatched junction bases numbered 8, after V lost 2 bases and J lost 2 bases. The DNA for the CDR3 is TGCGCCAGCAGTGAGAGTCAGGGGGCAAGGACCTACGAGCAGTACTTC. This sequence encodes CASSESQGARTYEQYF.

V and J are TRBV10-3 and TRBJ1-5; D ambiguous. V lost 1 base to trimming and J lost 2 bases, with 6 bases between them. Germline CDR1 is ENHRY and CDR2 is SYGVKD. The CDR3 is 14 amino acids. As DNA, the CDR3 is TGTGCCATCAGTGAGTGGGAAGGCAATCAGCCCCAGCATTTT. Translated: CAISEWEGNQPQHF.

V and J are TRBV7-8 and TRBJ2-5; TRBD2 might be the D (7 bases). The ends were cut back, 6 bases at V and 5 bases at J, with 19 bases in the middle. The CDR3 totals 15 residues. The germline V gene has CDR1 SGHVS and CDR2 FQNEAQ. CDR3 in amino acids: CASRGRGAAFETQYF. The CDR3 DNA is TGTGCCAGCAGGGGTCGGGGGGCCGCGTTTGAGACCCAGTACTTC.

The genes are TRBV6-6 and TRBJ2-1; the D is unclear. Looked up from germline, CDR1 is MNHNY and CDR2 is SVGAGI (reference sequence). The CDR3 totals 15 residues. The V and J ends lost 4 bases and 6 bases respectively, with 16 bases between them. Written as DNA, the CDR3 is TGTGCCAGCAGTTTCCCCCCTAGACGGAGCAATGAGCAGTTCTTC. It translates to CASSFPPRRSNEQFF.